This TCR beta chain was documented in a study of T cell responses to AZD1222 COVID-19 vaccine (dated by TCRdb to 2020 to 2022). Study-level background: AZD1222 recipients with second doses at about 4 weeks or about 12 weeks were pooled, because spike-specific TCR depth and breadth did not differ between schedules. A total of about 230 trial participants underwent TCR sequencing, of whom about 210 received two doses of AZD1222 and some 25 received two doses of the MenACWY control vaccine. Trial participants were enrolled by age into subgroups of 18-55, 56-69 and 70-plus years, and about 150, 27 and 61 TCR-sequenced participants, respectively, were included in these subgroups.

The CDR3 regions of human TCRbeta chains were analyzed by immunosequencing. Per the source publication's procedure: TCRs in the repertoires were matched against a reference library of SARS-CoV-2-specific TCRs that had been generated with the MIRA antigen-specificity platform. Breadth was defined as the fraction of unique TCRs that were SARS-CoV-2-associated, and depth was defined as the fraction of total T cells that were SARS-CoV-2-associated. Each spike-specific TCR was assigned to its reactive spike region and to a CD4 or CD8 class using the MIRA data. Log10-transformed breadth and depth values were compared by one-way ANOVA with Sidak's multiple comparisons tests. TCRdb holds this immuneACCESS table with in-frame rearrangements only. Some clones are missing; in checked studies, unresolved V genes explain under half, and the rest has no known cause. That table furnishes V, J and clone size, whereas the DNA furnished D and trimming. The sample includes almost 35,000 clones, with approximately 91% observed a single time. The ten largest make up roughly 7% of the sample.

In the paper's terms, the time point label means: baseline before first vaccination. Samples from vaccinated people were obtained from the UK trials COV001 and COV002, which included a single-blind randomized controlled phase 2/3 trial of AZD1222 (ChAdOx1 nCoV-19) in healthy adults. For TCRbeta chain sequencing, PBMC samples were collected from trial participants at day 0 and at day 28 after the second dose. Overall study results and their limits: Reportedly, close to half of the unique spike-specific TCRs recognized epitopes lying outside the regions that are mutated in the B.1.351 and B.1.1.7 variants. CD4 TCRs associated with the vaccine covered the entire spike protein, and the dominant responses were in regions 160-218 and 743-854. Because no day 14 peak-response samples were available, repertoires were characterized only after the peak T cell response. After two AZD1222 doses, spike-specific TCR breadth and depth were significantly higher than at day 0 and than in MenACWY recipients. Conclusions about previously exposed vaccinees are limited, since just a handful of AZD1222 recipients were seropositive for SARS-CoV-2 at baseline. Participants were mostly white British, with more females than males. The authors suggested clonal diversity may have been underestimated. In the small 56-69-year group, the increase in depth fell short of significance, most likely because of low power.

On this clone: Its antigen is unknown. The input lacks base qualities; no much larger clone sits a single base away.

V loses 2 bases, J loses 1 base, and the germline ends lie 5 bases apart. The germline V gene encodes CDR1 SGHVS and CDR2 FQNEAQ. The CDR3 holds 13 amino acids from the cysteine to the phenylalanine. CDR3 DNA only is kept here, 39 bases in frame from base 1. Sequenced here: peripheral blood, sampled on day 0 of AZD1222 vaccination. This sequence originates from an adult in good health. The chain is assembled from TRBV7-8 and TRBJ1-1; the D segment could be TRBD1, given 5 matching bases. The DNA sequence is TGTGCCAGCAGCTTAACAGGGAACACTGAAGCTTTCTTT. Its translation is CASSLTGNTEAFF. The full variable domain, completed from the reference TRBV7-8 and TRBJ1-1 proteins outside the CDR3, reads GAGVSQSPRYKVAKRGQDVALRCDPISGHVSLFWYQQALGQGPEFLTYFQNEAQLDKSGLPSDRFFAERPEGSVSTLKIQRTQQEDSAVYLCASSLTGNTEAFFGQGTRLTVV.